A single sample is the source of the 14 T cell receptor beta chains below, sequenced in a study of cytomegalovirus exposure and HLA in healthy donors. It was with 60 Vbeta and 13 Jbeta primers that the PCR ran. The protocol was immunoSEQ multiplex PCR, while the TCRdb copy is restricted to in-frame clones and leaves out a portion. The sample consists of about 82,000 clones, roughly 72% of them appearing once. The sequencing sample was made of PBMCs. These TCRs come from a woman aged 50 to 60 in good health and CMV-seropositive.

The chain recombines TRBV7-3 with TRBJ1-1, with D possibly matching TRBD1 (5 bases). The germline CDR1 and CDR2 sequences are SGHTA and FQGTGA. This CDR3 is built from 13 residues. Trimming cost V 3 bases and J 5 bases, with 10 bases left between them. CDR3 sequence (DNA): TGTGCCAGCAGCTTCGGGGAGGGGACTGAAGCTTTCTTT. The encoded protein is CASSFGEGTEAFF.

To note about this clone: The same CDR3 can be traced to other DNA sequences in this sample. The V and J genes are TRBV9 and TRBJ1-1; D not resolved. This CDR3 comprises 13 residues. The ends were cut back, 3 bases at V and 2 bases at J, with 8 bases in the middle. Germline CDR1 reads SGDLS; CDR2 reads YYNGEE. The CDR3 DNA sequence: TGTGCCAGCAGCGCTCGACAAAACACTGAAGCTTTCTTT. This gives the protein CASSARQNTEAFF.

The chain uses TRBV2 and TRBJ2-3; D might be TRBD2 (5 bases). The germline V gene encodes CDR1 SNHLY and CDR2 FYNNEI. The CDR3 spans 13 residues. With 5 bases removed from V and 7 bases from J, the gap between germline ends came to 13 bases. CDR3 protein: CASSLGLKNTQYF. For the CDR3, the DNA is TGTGCCAGCAGTCTAGGACTCAAGAATACGCAGTATTTT.

This sequence joins TRBV2 and TRBJ2-7; 8 bases match TRBD1. V gave up 7 bases and J gave up 0 bases; unmatched junction bases: 5. The germline V gene encodes CDR1 SNHLY and CDR2 FYNNEI. The CDR3 extends over 14 amino acids. The CDR3 DNA is TGTGCCAGCAAAAGGACAGGGAGCTCCTACGAGCAGTACTTC. As protein: CASKRTGSSYEQYF.

The gene calls are TRBV6-6 and TRBJ2-3; 8 positions agree with TRBD1. Germline values: CDR1 MNHNY, CDR2 SVGAGI (reference sequence). V shed 0 bases and J 0 bases; nucleotides not matched to a gene: 2. CDR3 size: 16 residues. CDR3 residues: CASSYSDRGSTDTQYF. The CDR3 bases are TGTGCCAGCAGTTACTCCGACAGGGGTAGCACAGATACGCAGTATTTT.

This clone was counted only a few times. The rearrangement links TRBV6-5 to TRBJ1-5; 9 bases line up with TRBD1. There are 15 residues in the CDR3. Germline V CDR1 and CDR2: MNHEY, SVGAGI. With V trimmed by 0 bases and J by 6 bases, 3 bases remained unmatched. CDR3 in DNA: TGTGCCAGCAGTTACTCCAGGACAGGGGTTCAGCCCCAGCATTTT. This translates into CASSYSRTGVQPQHF.

This sequence joins TRBV6-1 and TRBJ1-5; TRBD1 might be the D (6 bases). Trimming stripped 3 bases from V and 0 bases from J, with 9 bases between. Germline CDR1 reads MNHNS; CDR2 reads SASEGT. This CDR3 has 15 amino acids. DNA of the CDR3: TGTGCCAGCAGTGAGGGAGGGGGTAGCAATCAGCCCCAGCATTTT. Encoded protein: CASSEGGGSNQPQHF.

CDR3 sequence reads: CASSFTGLDKNIQYF. CDR3 nucleotides: TGTGCCAGCAGCTTCACAGGGTTGGACAAAAACATTCAGTACTTC. The J gene is TRBJ2-4, the V gene TRBV7-8; D may be TRBD1 (6 bases). Trimming pared 3 bases from V and 3 bases from J, leaving 12 bases between. CDR3 length: 15 residues. Looked up from germline, CDR1 is SGHVS and CDR2 is FQNEAQ.

The rearrangement links TRBV10-3 to TRBJ2-2; maybe TRBD2 (6 bases). This CDR3 has 15 amino acids. Germline values: CDR1 ENHRY, CDR2 SYGVKD. Trimming removed 6 bases at V and 4 bases at J, with 15 bases between. The CDR3 region has the DNA TGTGCCATCAGCCCGGGACTGGGTGGCACCGGGGAGCTGTTTTTT. As protein: CAISPGLGGTGELFF.

The table lists this clone with a few counts. The rearrangement links TRBV27 to TRBJ1-2; the D gene is possibly TRBD1 (6 bases). V lost 3 bases and J lost 6, with 20 bases in between. The CDR3 runs to 16 residues. The germline V gene has CDR1 MNHEY and CDR2 SMNVEV (reference sequence). CDR3 sequence: CASSFVGTGFLDGYTF. The CDR3 region has the DNA TGTGCCAGCAGTTTTGTGGGAACAGGGTTTTTGGATGGCTACACCTTC.

The chain recombines TRBV28 with TRBJ1-5; possible D gene TRBD1, 6 bases. The germline V and J ends were trimmed by 7 bases and 0 bases, with 16 bases remaining between them. The CDR3 is 16 residues long. Germline values: CDR1 MDHEN, CDR2 SYDVKM. CDR3 DNA: TGTGCCAGCAACCTAGGGGGTGTAAATAGCAATCAGCCCCAGCATTTT. It encodes CASNLGGVNSNQPQHF.

The chain links TRBV19 to TRBJ1-1; TRBD1 is a possible D gene (6 bases). The CDR3 spans 15 residues. The V gene's germline CDR1 is LNHDA and CDR2 SQIVND (reference sequence). V shed 4 bases and J shed 5 bases, with 17 bases lying between them. The CDR3 region is CASSTGTPIGTEAFF. The DNA of the CDR3 is TGTGCCAGTAGTACCGGGACACCTATAGGGACTGAAGCTTTCTTT.

This chain links TRBV6-6 with TRBJ1-2, with D hard to call. Trimming took 6 bases from V and 6 from J, leaving 11 bases between them. This CDR3 comprises 12 residues. CDR1 and CDR2 (germline): MNHNY, SVGAGI (reference sequence). The CDR3 coding sequence is TGTGCCAGCAGCTCTCTAAACGATGGCTACACCTTC. Translating it yields CASSSLNDGYTF.

In regard to this clone: Other DNA sequences in the sample encode the same CDR3. The V call is TRBV29-1, the J call TRBJ2-3; TRBD1 matches at 8 bases. The CDR3 length is 12 residues. The germline V gene encodes CDR1 SQVTM and CDR2 ANQGSEA. The J segment lost 6 bases and the V segment lost 6 bases, leaving 5 bases of the junction unmatched. The DNA of the CDR3 is TGCAGCGTAGGACAGGGTGGGGATACGCAGTATTTT. It translates to CSVGQGGDTQYF.